The present TCR beta chain was sequenced within a study of shared clonotypes between healthy human individuals. This table comes from immunoSEQ multiplex PCR, and its TCRdb copy is limited to in-frame clones, with some not included. The sample holds 2 million to 2.5 million clones, more than 90% seen once. V shed 11 bases and J 3 bases; nucleotides not matched to a gene: 5. The length of the CDR3 is 13 residues. Germline CDR1 is SEHNR and CDR2 is FQNEAQ (reference sequence). V gene TRBV7-9 combines with J gene TRBJ2-2; 8 bases agree with TRBD2. This clonotype originated in a man aged 18 to 30 in good health. Source material: naive CD4+ T cells sorted from blood. Subset indicated: CD45RA+ positively selected. CDR3 nucleotides: TGTGCCCCCCGGGGGGGAGACACCGGGGAGCTGTTTTTT. Protein product: CAPRGGDTGELFF.